This T cell receptor (beta chain) was retrieved from a study of cytomegalovirus exposure and HLA in healthy donors. Germline CDR1 reads SGHDT; CDR2 reads YYEEEE. CDR3 length: 12 amino acids. V lost 2 bases to trimming and J lost 10 bases, with 11 bases between them. Vbeta (60) and Jbeta (13) primers were used in the PCR. The assay was immunoSEQ multiplex PCR, and TCRdb's table has in-frame clones only and misses some. The sample holds 120,000 or so clones, about 85% seen once. This TCR was recovered from a man aged 45-65 years in good health and CMV-seronegative. The chain employs TRBV5-6 and TRBJ2-3, with TRBD1 as a possible D gene (5 bases). The sample consisted of PBMCs. The CDR3 bases are TGTGCCAGCAGCTTTGGCCAGGGTGCGCAGTATTTT. Translated: CASSFGQGAQYF.